Listed here is a single T cell receptor (beta chain). This clone was found once. The clone's antigen remains unknown. No base quality information exists; no much larger clone differs at one position. The CDR3 goes from the cysteine to the phenylalanine over 13 residues. The read is trimmed to its CDR3 DNA, 39 bases read in frame from base 1. Trimming at the junction amounts to 2 bases on V and 8 bases on J, and the germline ends lie 12 bases apart. CDR1 MNHEY and CDR2 SVGEGT were looked up in the germline V gene. The CDR3 regions of human TCRbeta chains were analyzed by immunosequencing. The original pipeline was this. Repertoire TCRs were matched against a reference library of SARS-CoV-2-specific TCRs generated with the MIRA antigen-specificity platform. Breadth was defined as the fraction of unique TCRs that were SARS-CoV-2-associated, and depth was defined as the fraction of total T cells that were SARS-CoV-2-associated. Using the MIRA data, each spike-specific TCR was mapped to the spike region that the TCR reacts to and placed in a CD4 or CD8 class. Log10-transformed breadth and depth values were compared by one-way ANOVA with Sidak's multiple comparisons tests. Here the immuneACCESS table is served through TCRdb, limited to in-frame sequences with V and J called. Missing clones are a known gap in these copies; in checked studies unresolved V genes cover under half, and the rest lacks a known reason. The V and J calls and clone size come from that table; D and trimming were worked out from the DNA. Here the sample has about 140,000 clones; 89% occur a single time. The ten most abundant clones make up 4.7% of the sample.

The meaning of the sample's time point label: baseline before first vaccination. The vaccinee samples were drawn from two UK trials, COV001 and COV002, one of which was a single-blind randomized controlled phase 2/3 trial testing AZD1222 (ChAdOx1 nCoV-19) in healthy adults. For TCRbeta chain sequencing, PBMC samples from trial participants were taken at day 0 and at day 28 after the second dose. These data come from a study of T cell responses to AZD1222 COVID-19 vaccine (dated by TCRdb to about 2021). Some background on the complete study: AZD1222 recipients with second doses at about 4 weeks or about 12 weeks were pooled, because spike-specific TCR depth and breadth did not differ between schedules. A total of just over 230 trial participants underwent TCR sequencing, of whom more than 200 had received two doses of AZD1222 and some 25 had received two doses of the MenACWY control vaccine. Trial participants were enrolled into age subgroups of 18-55, 56-69 and 70-plus years, which contained 148, 28 and 57 TCR-sequenced participants, respectively. Points the paper makes about the study in general: The 56-69-year group was small, and its depth increase did not reach significance, likely because of low power. The whole spike protein was spanned by vaccine-associated CD4 TCRs, and dominant responses were seen in regions 160-218 and 743-854. Participants were mostly white British, with more females than males. The authors suggested clonal diversity may have been underestimated. Reportedly, almost half of the unique spike-specific TCRs recognized epitopes lying outside the regions that are mutated in the B.1.351 and B.1.1.7 variants. Because no day 14 peak-response samples were available, repertoires were characterized only after the peak T cell response. Conclusions about previously exposed vaccinees are limited because only six or seven AZD1222 recipients were SARS-CoV-2 seropositive at baseline. Spike-specific TCR breadth and depth rose significantly after two AZD1222 doses compared with day 0 and with MenACWY recipients.

The chain uses TRBV6-2 or TRBV6-3 and TRBJ1-2, with no reliable assignment of the D segment. The sequence was obtained from an adult in good health. Specimen: peripheral blood, collected on day 0 of AZD1222 vaccination. The CDR3 protein is CASSYPSNAGYTF. The base sequence is TGTGCCAGCAGTTACCCTAGTAACGCAGGCTACACCTTC.